These 2 T cell receptor beta chains share one sample of origin, sequenced in a study of T cell repertoires in aging, cancer and after chemotherapy. Amplification of TCR beta used genomic DNA extracted from peripheral blood. TRB rearrangements spanning V, D and J were amplified using mixed TRB-A/B primers. Via MiXCR, TCRdb re-called the multiplex PCR reads, giving one row per CDR3 protein. Counted here are about 10,000 distinct CDR3 sequences, around 44% occurring once; the ten biggest clones make up approximately 1.8%. Sequenced: blood. The source of these receptors is a human donor in good health.

This chain uses TRBV2 with TRBJ2-3; 8 bases agree with TRBD2. The CDR3 runs to 14 residues. CDR1 is SNHLY, CDR2 FYNNEI, per germline. With 3 bases clipped from V and 5 bases from J, the junction kept 4 bases outside the gene matches. This CDR3 reads CASSEAAGEDTQYF. The CDR3 DNA sequence: TGTGCCAGCAGTGAGGCAGCGGGGGAAGATACGCAGTATTTT.

In this sample, this clonotype turned up a few times. The rearrangement uses TRBV27 and TRBJ1-6; perhaps TRBD1 as D (6 bases). Trimming stripped 4 bases from V and 8 bases from J, with 15 bases between. Germline assignment: CDR1 MNHEY and CDR2 SMNVEV (reference sequence). The CDR3 runs 15 residues. The CDR3 sequence is CASSSQGYDYSPLHF. CDR3 DNA sequence: TGTGCCAGCAGTTCCCAGGGGTATGACTATTCACCCCTCCACTTT.